In this sample, the clone carrying this TCR beta chain turned up many times. Its antigen is unknown. The time point denotes: sample taken at primary tumor resection. The approximately 67 donors had untreated early-stage non-small cell lung cancer. TCRs were sequenced from unsorted whole RNA of tumor, nontumor lung or PBMC. This record comes from a study of spatial heterogeneity in lung cancer. Study outcomes and limitations: For expanded intratumoral alpha and beta TCRs, counts tracked tumor mutation counts.

The germline gives CDR1 GTSNPN, CDR2 SVGIG (reference sequence). The CDR3 is 15 residues long. V lost 8 bases to trimming and J lost 0 bases; unmatched junction nucleotides: 10. A distinct unique molecular identifier was carried by each TCR cDNA molecule. MiXCR, run by TCRdb on the 5' RACE reads, gives a single entry per CDR3 protein. The table lists about 6,400 distinct CDR3 sequences, around 7.1% of them singletons. The rearrangement joins TRBV30 to TRBJ1-3; 7 bases map to TRBD1. Sample: lung tumor tissue, taken at surgery. The clonotype comes from a male donor with early-stage non-small cell lung cancer. CDR3 DNA: TGTGCCGGAAGACGGGACAGCTTCTCTGGAAACACCATATATTTT. Translated: CAGRRDSFSGNTIYF.